These 30 T cell receptor beta chains were all obtained from the same sample, sequenced in a study of T cell responses to AZD1222 COVID-19 vaccine. Some clones are missing from TCRdb's copy, which holds only in-frame ones; the method was immunoSEQ multiplex PCR. The repertoire consists of around 120,000 clones, with roughly 92% occurring once and the leading ten covering roughly 1.1%. This specimen was peripheral blood, taken 28 days after the second AZD1222 dose. Receptor source: an adult who received the AZD1222 COVID-19 vaccine.

CDR3 protein: CASSHSTGTVNEKLFF. Written as DNA, the CDR3 is TGTGCCAGCAGCCACTCCACCGGGACAGTTAATGAAAAACTGTTTTTT. This chain links TRBV3-1 (or the pseudogene TRBV3-2) with TRBJ1-4; 7 bases are a match to TRBD1. J lost 4 bases, V lost 3 bases, and 8 bases had no gene match. Germline V gives CDR1 LGHDT, CDR2 YNNKEL (reference sequence). The CDR3 sequence is 16 residues long.

The chain carries TRBV4-3 and TRBJ1-1; 9 bases fit TRBD1. The germline V gene encodes CDR1 LGHNA and CDR2 YSLEER. This CDR3 region has 15 residues. The V gene end was trimmed by 3 bases and the J gene end by 3 bases; junction bases not matched to a gene: 5. The CDR3 nucleotides read TGCGCCAGCAGCCATGAACGGGACAGGGACACTGAAGCTTTCTTT. This sequence encodes CASSHERDRDTEAFF.

Points on this clone: Other DNA sequences in the same sample also yield this CDR3. The chain combines TRBV5-1 with TRBJ1-1; 7 bases are shared with TRBD1. V lost 1 base and J lost 0; bases outside the gene matches: 3. Germline V gives CDR1 SGHRS, CDR2 YFSETQ. The CDR3 length is 15 residues. The DNA for the CDR3 is TGCGCCAGCAGCTTGTCAGGGGGTATGAACACTGAAGCTTTCTTT. Its translation is CASSLSGGMNTEAFF.

Written as DNA, the CDR3 is TGTGCCTGGAGTGCCGGACGGCCGGAGACTGAAGCTTTCTTT. Its protein is CAWSAGRPETEAFF. The rearrangement links TRBV30 to TRBJ1-1; D gene unclear. The V and J ends lost 1 base and 5 bases respectively, with 14 bases between them. Germline lookup yields CDR1 GTSNPN and CDR2 SVGIG (reference sequence). The CDR3 length is 14 residues.

The rearrangement uses TRBV11-2 and TRBJ2-6; weak D call: TRBD1 (6 bases). Between the trimmed V and J ends, which lost 2 bases and 0 bases, there was a span of 14 bases. This CDR3 has 18 residues. Germline assignment: CDR1 SGHAT and CDR2 FQNNGV. CDR3 nucleotides: TGTGCCAGCAGCTTATTTGGGACACCCCGCTCTGGGGCCAACGTCCTGACTTTC. It codes for CASSLFGTPRSGANVLTF.

The CDR3 protein is CASSTLGRAAISGNTIYF. Written as DNA, the CDR3 is TGTGCCAGCAGCACACTAGGGAGGGCGGCAATCTCTGGAAACACCATATATTTT. The rearrangement joins TRBV7-9 to TRBJ1-3; D unclear. Deletions cut 5 bases from V and 0 bases from J, with 20 bases between. Germline CDR1 is SEHNR and CDR2 is FQNEAQ (reference sequence). This CDR3 has 18 amino acids. Full variable domain (missing parts from reference TRBV7-9 and TRBJ1-3): DTGVSQNPRHKITKRGQNVTFRCDPISEHNRLYWYRQTLGQGPEFLTYFQNEAQLEKSRLLSDRFSAERPKGSFSTLEIQRTEQGDSAMYLCASSTLGRAAISGNTIYFGEGSWLTVV.

This chain links TRBV18 with TRBJ2-2; possibly TRBD1 for D (5 bases). CDR3 length: 16 residues. Germline CDR1 reads KGHSH; CDR2 reads LQKENI. V lost 0 bases to trimming and J lost 4 bases, with 12 bases between them. The CDR3 loop reads CASSPPGQATTGELFF. CDR3 bases: TGTGCCAGCTCACCACCGGGGCAGGCAACCACCGGGGAGCTGTTTTTT. The whole variable domain, filled in from reference TRBV18 and TRBJ2-2, reads NAGVMQNPRHLVRRRGQEARLRCSPMKGHSHVYWYRQLPEEGLKFMVYLQKENIIDESGMPKERFSAEFPKEGPSILRIQQVVRGDSAAYFCASSPPGQATTGELFFGEGSRLTVL.

This chain uses TRBV6-5 with TRBJ1-5, with D unresolved. V gave up 6 bases and J gave up 1 base, with 10 bases separating them. The germline CDR1 and CDR2 sequences are MNHEY and SVGAGI. The CDR3 has 14 amino acids. CDR3 region: CASSLERSNQPQHF. The CDR3 DNA sequence: TGTGCCAGCAGCCTCGAAAGGAGCAATCAGCCCCAGCATTTT.

The J gene is TRBJ1-4, the V gene TRBV7-9, with TRBD1 identical over 10 bases. V shed 5 bases, J shed 8 bases, and the junction held 11 bases outside the gene matches. The CDR3 is made up of 16 amino acids. CDR1 and CDR2 (germline): SEHNR, FQNEAQ (reference sequence). The CDR3 loop is CASSQPRQGAREKLFF. DNA for the CDR3: TGTGCCAGCAGCCAACCACGACAGGGGGCGCGGGAAAAACTGTTTTTT.

The chain combines TRBV9 with TRBJ2-7; D is perhaps TRBD2 (7 bases). Germline loops: CDR1 SGDLS, CDR2 YYNGEE. The CDR3 length is 14 residues. V was trimmed by 3 bases and J by 1 base, leaving 11 bases between them. The CDR3 DNA sequence: TGTGCCAGCAGCGAGGAGGGGGGGTCCTACGAGCAGTACTTC. Translation: CASSEEGGSYEQYF.

The genes are TRBV12-3 or TRBV12-4 and TRBJ1-1; D is possibly TRBD1 (6 bases). V lost 5 bases, J lost 5 bases, and 12 bases lay in between. The CDR3 extends over 13 amino acids. The CDR3: CASSTKGGTEAFF. DNA of the CDR3: TGTGCCAGCAGTACAAAAGGGGGAACTGAAGCTTTCTTT.

The chain combines TRBV6-5 with TRBJ2-3; either TRBD1 or TRBD2 may supply D (6 bases each). V lost 7 bases and J lost 2, with 16 bases in between. CDR3 length equals 15 residues. Germline V gene data show CDR1 as MNHEY and CDR2 as SVGAGI. The CDR3 is CASKGGLAITDTQYF. The DNA for the CDR3 is TGTGCCAGCAAGGGGGGTCTGGCGATCACAGATACGCAGTATTTT.

The V and J genes are TRBV19 and TRBJ1-5, with unresolved D. V shed 6 bases and J shed 4 bases, with 10 bases lying between them. The CDR3 sequence is 13 residues long. Per the germline V gene, CDR1 is LNHDA and CDR2 is SQIVND (reference sequence). CDR3 DNA: TGTGCCAGTAGCGCTCCTGGAAATCAGCCCCAGCATTTT. It yields the protein CASSAPGNQPQHF.

The rearrangement links TRBV19 to TRBJ2-7; D perhaps matches TRBD2 (6 bases). The germline CDR1 and CDR2 sequences are LNHDA and SQIVND (reference sequence). The CDR3 runs 15 residues. V lost 0 bases, J lost 4 bases, and 13 bases lay in between. The CDR3 sequence is CASSIDPRGTYEQYF. In DNA form, the CDR3 reads TGTGCCAGTAGTATAGATCCCCGGGGGACGTACGAGCAGTACTTC.

J is TRBJ2-1 and V is TRBV19, with TRBD1 matching 8 bases. CDR1 is LNHDA, CDR2 SQIVND, per germline (reference sequence). The CDR3 extends over 12 amino acids. V shed 7 bases and J 5 bases; nucleotides not matched to a gene: 1. DNA for the CDR3: TGTGCCAGTACGGACAGGGACAATGAGCAGTTCTTC. Its protein is CASTDRDNEQFF. Full variable domain (outside the CDR3, taken from reference TRBV19 and TRBJ2-1): DGGITQSPKYLFRKEGQNVTLSCEQNLNHDAMYWYRQDPGQGLRLIYYSQIVNDFQKGDIAEGYSVSREKKESFPLTVTSAQKNPTAFYLCASTDRDNEQFFGPGTRLTVL.

The chain links TRBV7-8 to TRBJ1-2; D is unclear. This CDR3 is 12 amino acids long. In germline, CDR1 is SGHVS, CDR2 FQNEAQ. V was cut by 5 bases and J by 5 bases, with 9 bases left in between. CDR3 loop: CASSPPYYGYTF. CDR3 bases: TGTGCCAGCAGCCCCCCATATTATGGCTACACCTTC.

With regard to this clone: Other DNA sequences in the sample encode the same CDR3. The chain links TRBV5-6 to TRBJ1-1, with D perhaps TRBD1 (6 bases). This CDR3 contains 14 residues. Germline loops: CDR1 SGHDT, CDR2 YYEEEE. V dropped 0 bases and J dropped 5 bases, with 11 bases sitting between them. The CDR3 here is CASSLDLGGTEAFF. CDR3 DNA sequence: TGTGCCAGCAGCTTGGATTTAGGGGGGACTGAAGCTTTCTTT.

CDR3 residues: CASSVGQNTGELFF. CDR3 in DNA: TGTGCCAGCAGCGTAGGACAGAACACCGGGGAGCTGTTTTTT. The chain couples TRBV9 to TRBJ2-2; D is ambiguous. The germline V gene has CDR1 SGDLS and CDR2 YYNGEE. The V end was cut by 0 bases, the J end by 1 base, with 4 bases between. CDR3 size: 14 residues.

V is TRBV7-8 and J is TRBJ1-6; 9 bases fit TRBD1. Germline V lookup: CDR1 SGHVS, CDR2 FQNEAQ. The J segment lost 0 bases and the V segment lost 4 bases, leaving 1 base of the junction unmatched. This CDR3 is 16 amino acids long. The CDR3 nucleotides read TGTGCCAGCAGCTGGGACAGGGTCTCCTATAATTCACCCCTCCACTTT. Translation: CASSWDRVSYNSPLHF. Together with reference TRBV7-8 and TRBJ1-6, the CDR3 gives the full variable domain: GAGVSQSPRYKVAKRGQDVALRCDPISGHVSLFWYQQALGQGPEFLTYFQNEAQLDKSGLPSDRFFAERPEGSVSTLKIQRTQQEDSAVYLCASSWDRVSYNSPLHFGNGTRLTVT.

V is TRBV7-3 and J is TRBJ2-1; no definite D call. The CDR3 is 13 residues long. V shed 5 bases and J shed 8 bases, with 13 bases lying between them. Germline loops: CDR1 SGHTA, CDR2 FQGTGA. As DNA, the CDR3 is TGTGCCAGCAGCCTCGTCGGCGGTTATGAGCAGTTCTTC. This gives the protein CASSLVGGYEQFF. The full variable domain, with the rest looked up from reference TRBV7-3 and TRBJ2-1, is GAGVSQTPSNKVTEKGKYVELRCDPISGHTALYWYRQSLGQGPEFLIYFQGTGAADDSGLPNDRFFAVRPEGSVSTLKIQRTERGDSAVYLCASSLVGGYEQFFGPGTRLTVL.

The V call is TRBV3-1 (or the pseudogene TRBV3-2), the J call TRBJ1-3; 7 bases map to TRBD1. The CDR3 is made up of 15 amino acids. The J segment lost 4 bases and the V segment lost 2 bases, leaving 5 bases of the junction unmatched. CDR1 is LGHDT and CDR2 is YNNKEL in the germline V gene (reference sequence). CDR3 protein: CASSQTTGVGNTIYF. CDR3 nucleotide sequence: TGTGCCAGCAGCCAAACTACAGGGGTCGGAAACACCATATATTTT.

The chain employs TRBV10-2 and TRBJ2-7, with TRBD1 as a possible D gene (6 bases). The CDR3 is 16 residues long. V was pared by 10 bases and J by 0 bases, with 22 bases between. The germline V gene has CDR1 WSHSY and CDR2 SAAADI. The DNA of the CDR3 is TGCGCCACCACCCGGGACATCCCTGAGAGCTCCTACGAGCAGTACTTC. As protein: CATTRDIPESSYEQYF.

The rearrangement uses TRBV7-9 and TRBJ2-3; 9 positions agree with TRBD2. The junction had 7 bases not matched to a gene; V was cut back by 6 bases and J by 0 bases. Germline V gene lookup returns CDR1 SEHNR and CDR2 FQNEAQ (reference sequence). The CDR3 is 16 amino acids. The CDR3 DNA reads TGTGCCAGCAGTCCCAAGCGGGGGGCGAGCACAGATACGCAGTATTTT. Residues: CASSPKRGASTDTQYF.

The chain is built from TRBV7-3 and TRBJ1-1; no clear D gene. The CDR3 spans 13 residues. Trimming shortened V by 3 bases and J by 1 base, and 6 bases separated the two germline ends. CDR1 and CDR2 (germline): SGHTA, FQGTGA. Here the CDR3 reads CASSLNSNTEAFF. In DNA form, the CDR3 reads TGTGCCAGCAGCTTGAACTCGAACACTGAAGCTTTCTTT.

V usage is TRBV18 and J usage is TRBJ1-4, with D perhaps TRBD1 (6 bases). Trimming left V 3 bases short and J 9 bases short, with 17 bases between. Germline V gene sequence: CDR1 KGHSH, CDR2 LQKENI. The CDR3 runs to 15 residues. The CDR3 spells CASSPSGEVLQKLFF. For the CDR3, the DNA is TGTGCCAGCTCACCTTCAGGGGAGGTCTTGCAAAAACTGTTTTTT.

The chain combines TRBV11-3 with TRBJ2-7, with D hard to call. Germline values: CDR1 SGHNT, CDR2 YENEEA. The CDR3 runs 12 residues. The V gene lost 2 bases and the J gene lost 5 bases, with 7 bases spanning the gap. The CDR3 spells CASSLSRNEQYF. The DNA of the CDR3 is TGTGCCAGCAGCTTATCCAGAAACGAGCAGTACTTC.

This clone was seen more than once but under ten times. The V gene is TRBV11-2, the J gene TRBJ1-3; no reliable D call. Per germline, CDR1 SGHAT and CDR2 FQNNGV. Deletions cut 8 bases from V and 0 bases from J, with 8 bases between. The CDR3 extends over 13 amino acids. CDR3 coding DNA: TGTGCCAGCGGCCCGAACTCTGGAAACACCATATATTTT. Protein sequence: CASGPNSGNTIYF.

This chain connects TRBV14 to TRBJ2-1; possibly TRBD1 for D (6 bases). This CDR3 comprises 16 residues. The germline V gene has CDR1 SGHDN and CDR2 FVKESK. Trimming cost V 3 bases and J 7 bases, with 19 bases left between them. This chain's CDR3 is CASSHKGGSLWNEQFF. The CDR3 DNA follows: TGTGCCAGCAGCCACAAAGGGGGTTCCCTCTGGAATGAGCAGTTCTTC.

The chain combines TRBV5-1 with TRBJ1-1; D remains ambiguous. V was clipped by 4 bases and J by 3 bases, with 10 bases between them. This CDR3 has 13 residues. The germline V gene encodes CDR1 SGHRS and CDR2 YFSETQ. The CDR3 is CASSPDGYTEAFF. The DNA of the CDR3 is TGCGCCAGCAGCCCCGACGGGTACACTGAAGCTTTCTTT.

There are a few counts of this clone. The chain has TRBV6-2 or TRBV6-3 and TRBJ1-5, with no clear D. CDR3 length: 12 amino acids. V was cut by 6 bases and J by 12 bases, with 15 bases left in between. The germline V gene has CDR1 MNHEY and CDR2 SVGEGT. For the CDR3, the DNA is TGTGCCAGCAGCCTCGGCCCGTCTGGCCAGCATTTT. It codes for CASSLGPSGQHF.